This T cell receptor (beta chain) was found in a study of esophageal squamous cell carcinoma tumors (dated by TCRdb to 2020 to 2022). Broadly, across the study: Using principal component analysis combined with K-means clustering of immunohistochemical values for T-cell and checkpoint markers, the researchers divided patients into immuno relation high and low groups. Across the 10 to 11 cases, about 1.5 million TCRalpha and some 1.3 million TCRbeta total reads were obtained, of which roughly 32,000 and 35,000 were unique. In Japan, approximately 54 patients with esophageal squamous cell carcinoma who were treated surgically made up the wider cohort, which included roughly 20 high and some 30 low immuno relation cases. The study aimed to assess TCR repertoire diversity and shared TCR repertoires of T cells within the tumor environment of esophageal squamous cell carcinoma. TCR sequencing was performed on ten or so patients, consisting of five randomly selected high immuno relation cases and five background-matched low immuno relation cases.

Anyone who had received neoadjuvant chemotherapy or who was missing clinical information was not enrolled. The TCR-sequenced cases shown were male and underwent subtotal esophagectomy with 2- or 3-field lymphadenectomy. RNA was extracted from bulk tumor tissue sections with a Qiagen AllPrep kit, without T-cell sorting. Until RNA extraction, small sections of surgically resected tumor tissue were kept in RNAlater reagent at -80 degrees C. From cysteine to phenylalanine, the CDR3 is 14 amino acids long. Only CDR3 DNA is held: 42 bases, read in frame from base 1. The germline V gene gives CDR1 as SGHTA and CDR2 as FQGTGA. Trimming costs V 3 bases and J 1 base, and their ends lie 9 bases apart. This clonotype was seen a few times. This receptor's antigen is unknown. No much larger clonotype is one base removed from it; base qualities were not supplied. Broader findings and caveats from the paper: Because TCRalphabeta repertoire variation was large, shared V|J recombination candidates may have been selected by chance. About 29 TRAV|TRAJ and about two dozen TRBV|TRBJ combinations appeared shared among high immuno relation cases, including TRAV13-1|TRAJ22 and TRBV7-9|TRBJ2-7. The high immuno relation group had higher significant repertoire counts, although the two groups did not differ in total TCR repertoire counts. TCRalpha and TCRbeta chains were sequenced separately, so chain pairing and recognized antigens remained unknown. TCR repertoire analysis included only a few cases, and CDR3 clonotype-level investigation was not performed. Of the approximately 11 cases, a few showed one dominant TCRalpha VJ recombination along with apparently reduced TCRalpha diversity.

The library was produced with 5' RACE. PCR was performed with KAPA HiFi using TCRalpha or TCRbeta constant-region primers together with a P20EA primer, and a nested second PCR was then carried out with CA2 or CB2. Amplification of TCR genes was performed by unbiased adaptor ligation RT-PCR, in which reverse transcription was carried out with Superscript III and a polyT18-containing BSL-18E primer. After second-strand synthesis and blunting, the P10EA/P20EA adaptor was ligated to the cDNA 5' end, followed by NotI digestion. Both the first and second PCRs consisted of approximately 20 cycles of 98 degrees C for 20 s, 65 degrees C for 30 s and 72 degrees C for 1 min. Amplicons were indexed with the Nextera XT Index kit v2 Set A, pooled in equimolar amounts and quantified on a Qubit 2.0 Fluorometer. For sequencing, the Illumina MiSeq platform generated 2x300 bp paired-end reads. The paper's data handling went like this. Repertoire Genesis software ver.1.0 assigned each read to V and J genes according to the highest identity with IMGT reference sequences. CDR3 was defined from Cys104 to Phe118 plus Gly119 and translated, and unique sequence reads were defined by distinct V, J and CDR3 amino acids. Shared V|J combinations were selected as significant in both a Fisher's exact test in edgeR and a Mann Whitney U test. After singletons were removed and 500 repertoire combinations were bootstrapped, the repertoire dissimilarity index was calculated using the R rdi package. The public reads were reprocessed in TCRdb via fastp at Q25 and MiXCR, keeping in-frame beta chains. All rows with the same CDR3 protein become a single entry with the most common DNA and genes. These V and J calls originate from TCRdb's pipeline instead of the authors' own analysis. The sample's table lists a count of fewer than 90 distinct CDR3 sequences.

The rearranged chain carries TRBV7-3 and TRBJ1-1, with a tentative D gene TRBD1 over 6 matching bases. Material: tumor tissue. This TCR came from a man between 45 and 85 years old with esophageal squamous cell carcinoma. At the DNA level, the sequence is TGTGCCAGCAGCTTGGGACACCAGAACACTGAAGCTTTCTTT. This codes for CASSLGHQNTEAFF.